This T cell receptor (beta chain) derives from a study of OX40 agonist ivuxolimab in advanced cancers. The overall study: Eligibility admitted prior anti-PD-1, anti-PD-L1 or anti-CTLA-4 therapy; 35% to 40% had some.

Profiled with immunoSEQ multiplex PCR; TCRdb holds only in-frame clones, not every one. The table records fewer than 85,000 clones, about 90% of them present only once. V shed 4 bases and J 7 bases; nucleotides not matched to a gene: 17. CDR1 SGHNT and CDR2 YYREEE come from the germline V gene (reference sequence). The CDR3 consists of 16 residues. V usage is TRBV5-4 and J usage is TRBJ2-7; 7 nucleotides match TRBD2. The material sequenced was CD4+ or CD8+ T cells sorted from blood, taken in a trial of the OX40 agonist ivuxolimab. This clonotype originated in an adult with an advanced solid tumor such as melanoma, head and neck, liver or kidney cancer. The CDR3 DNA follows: TGTGCCAGCAGCCTGGGGTCAGGGAGCGGGGCACGGGAGCAGTACTTC. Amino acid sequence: CASSLGSGSGAREQYF.